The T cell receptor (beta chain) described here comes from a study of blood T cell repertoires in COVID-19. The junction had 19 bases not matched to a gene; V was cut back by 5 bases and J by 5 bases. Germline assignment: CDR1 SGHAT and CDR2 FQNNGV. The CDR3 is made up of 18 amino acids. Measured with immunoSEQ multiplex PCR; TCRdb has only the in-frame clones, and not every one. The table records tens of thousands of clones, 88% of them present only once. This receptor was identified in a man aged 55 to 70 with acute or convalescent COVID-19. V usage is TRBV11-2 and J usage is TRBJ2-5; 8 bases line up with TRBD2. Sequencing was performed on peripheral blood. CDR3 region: CASSPGRQLAGGGETQYF. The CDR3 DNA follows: TGTGCCAGCAGCCCCGGACGGCAACTGGCGGGAGGAGGGGAGACCCAGTACTTC.